The 13 T cell receptor beta chains given below trace back to one sample, sequenced in a study of Graves' ophthalmopathy and Graves' hyperthyroidism. Amplification targeted the TCR beta CDR3 regions, with RNA transcripts as the source material. The first-round RT-PCR employed HTBI primers together with the Qiagen OneStep RT-PCR kit. A multiplex PCR was then performed as the second round. TCRdb analysed the multiplex PCR reads with MiXCR anew, one entry per CDR3 protein. The table records some 750,000 distinct CDR3 sequences, 35% to 50% of them present only once. The sample consisted of peripheral blood. All receptors come from an adult man with Graves' ophthalmopathy.

This clonotype was found a few times. V is TRBV7-9 and J is TRBJ2-6; 8 positions agree with TRBD1. J lost 8 bases, V lost 5 bases, and 5 bases had no gene match. This CDR3 region has 14 residues. Germline-derived CDR1 and CDR2 are SEHNR and FQNEAQ (reference sequence). The CDR3 sequence is CASSPWTGTNVLTF. The DNA for the CDR3 is TGTGCCAGCAGCCCTTGGACAGGGACCAACGTCCTGACTTTC.

The sample holds a few counts of this clonotype. This rearrangement joins TRBV19 to TRBJ2-7; D is tentatively TRBD1 or TRBD2 (6 bases each). The V gene's germline CDR1 is LNHDA and CDR2 SQIVND (reference sequence). The CDR3 is 13 amino acids. V was shortened by 5 bases and J by 4 bases, with 12 bases between the two germline ends. CDR3 in DNA: TGTGCCAGTAGTCGGGGGCCTCTTTACGAGCAGTACTTC. Translated: CASSRGPLYEQYF.

The rearrangement links TRBV20-1 to TRBJ1-4; 7 bases fit TRBD1. J gave up 3 bases and V 1 base, and 8 bases lay outside the gene matches. The CDR3 covers 16 residues. Germline V gene sequence: CDR1 DFQATT, CDR2 SNEGSKA (reference sequence). The CDR3 is CSARVEGRGSNEKLFF. The CDR3 nucleotides are TGCAGTGCTAGAGTGGAAGGCAGGGGGTCTAATGAAAAACTGTTTTTT.

The rearrangement links TRBV7-2 to TRBJ1-4; D is uncertain. Trimming took 1 base from V and 7 from J, leaving 10 bases between them. The CDR3 runs to 14 residues. Germline CDR1 is SGHTA and CDR2 is FQGNSA. The CDR3 DNA sequence: TGTGCCAGCAGCTTAGGGGTCAGGAGTGAAAAACTGTTTTTT. Translating it yields CASSLGVRSEKLFF. Supplemented by reference TRBV7-2 and TRBJ1-4, the full variable domain reads GAGVSQSPSNKVTEKGKDVELRCDPISGHTALYWYRQSLGQGLEFLIYFQGNSAPDKSGLPSDRFSAERTGGSVSTLTIQRTQQEDSAVYLCASSLGVRSEKLFFGSGTQLSVL.

V is TRBV14 and J is TRBJ2-5; weak D call: TRBD2 (5 bases). Germline V CDR1 and CDR2: SGHDN, FVKESK. This CDR3 comprises 13 residues. The V and J ends lost 2 bases and 6 bases respectively, with 10 bases between them. The CDR3 region has the DNA TGTGCCAGCAGCCAACGGGGTCTAAAGACCCAGTACTTC. Translating gives CASSQRGLKTQYF.

This clonotype has just a few counts. The chain joins TRBV7-2 to TRBJ2-7; possible D gene TRBD1, 7 bases. The CDR3 has 15 amino acids. Per germline, CDR1 SGHTA and CDR2 FQGNSA. Trimming pared 2 bases from V and 3 bases from J, leaving 14 bases between. CDR3 nucleotides: TGTGCCAGCAGCTTATTTCAGGGGGGCATCTACGAGCAGTACTTC. Its protein product is CASSLFQGGIYEQYF.

About this clonotype: The junction and the germline gene differ at one end; a read error may be behind it. J is TRBJ2-5 and V is TRBV25-1; the D is unclear. Germline V gene lookup returns CDR1 MGHDK and CDR2 SYGVNS. The CDR3 runs to 14 residues. The CDR3 region has the DNA TGTGCCAGCAGTGAAGTGGCGTTACAAGAGGCCCAGTACTTC. It translates to CASSEVALQEAQYF.

The chain has TRBV25-1 and TRBJ1-4; D is unresolved. CDR3 size: 14 residues. Trimming stripped 6 bases from V and 8 bases from J, with 16 bases between. The germline V gene has CDR1 MGHDK and CDR2 SYGVNS. As DNA, the CDR3 is TGTGCCAGCAGCCAATTTTTCAGAGAAGAAAAACTGTTTTTT. Amino acids: CASSQFFREEKLFF.

The chain couples TRBV5-1 to TRBJ1-4; D might be TRBD1 (5 bases). The CDR3 is made up of 16 amino acids. V was clipped by 4 bases and J by 0 bases, with 13 bases between them. The V gene's germline CDR1 is SGHRS and CDR2 YFSETQ. The CDR3 loop is CASSPGIGATNEKLFF. CDR3 bases: TGCGCCAGCAGCCCAGGTATAGGGGCAACTAATGAAAAACTGTTTTTT.

In this sample, this clonotype turned up a few times. The chain recombines TRBV28 with TRBJ1-6; no definite D call. V was clipped by 9 bases and J by 9 bases, with 12 bases between them. This CDR3 has 12 residues. Germline V gene lookup returns CDR1 MDHEN and CDR2 SYDVKM. The CDR3 reads CASSGWGSPLHF. In DNA, the CDR3 is TGTGCCAGTTCAGGTTGGGGTTCACCCCTCCACTTT. The entire variable domain, with the rest obtained from reference TRBV28 and TRBJ1-6, is as follows: DVKVTQSSRYLVKRTGEKVFLECVQDMDHENMFWYRQDPGLGLRLIYFSYDVKMKEKGDIPEGYSVSREKKERFSLILESASTNQTSMYLCASSGWGSPLHFGNGTRLTVT.

The J gene is TRBJ2-6, the V gene TRBV6-4; 8 bases match TRBD1. The germline CDR1 and CDR2 sequences are MRHNA and SNTAGT. Trimming removed 5 bases from V and 2 bases from J; junction bases left unmatched: 5. CDR3 length equals 16 residues. The CDR3 bases are TGTGCCAGCAGTCCTACAGGGGGTGCTGGGGCCAACGTCCTGACTTTC. Translating it yields CASSPTGGAGANVLTF.

The rearrangement uses TRBV7-9 and TRBJ2-7; tentative D call: TRBD2 (6 bases). V was cut by 5 bases and J by 4 bases, with 15 bases left in between. The CDR3 extends over 14 amino acids. Germline V gives CDR1 SEHNR, CDR2 FQNEAQ (reference sequence). CDR3 coding DNA: TGTGCCAGCAGCCCCCTTCGCGGGGCTTACGAGCAGTACTTC. Residues: CASSPLRGAYEQYF.

To note about this clonotype: A much larger clone differs by one base, so this may be a read error. The V call is TRBV6-5, the J call TRBJ2-5; no clear D. Looked up from germline, CDR1 is MNHEY and CDR2 is SVGAGI. Trimming pared 6 bases from V and 4 bases from J, leaving 12 bases between. The CDR3 length is 13 residues. The chain's CDR3 is CASSSHSGETQYF. As DNA, the CDR3 is TGTGCCAGCAGCAGTCACAGTGGAGAGACCCAGTACTTC.